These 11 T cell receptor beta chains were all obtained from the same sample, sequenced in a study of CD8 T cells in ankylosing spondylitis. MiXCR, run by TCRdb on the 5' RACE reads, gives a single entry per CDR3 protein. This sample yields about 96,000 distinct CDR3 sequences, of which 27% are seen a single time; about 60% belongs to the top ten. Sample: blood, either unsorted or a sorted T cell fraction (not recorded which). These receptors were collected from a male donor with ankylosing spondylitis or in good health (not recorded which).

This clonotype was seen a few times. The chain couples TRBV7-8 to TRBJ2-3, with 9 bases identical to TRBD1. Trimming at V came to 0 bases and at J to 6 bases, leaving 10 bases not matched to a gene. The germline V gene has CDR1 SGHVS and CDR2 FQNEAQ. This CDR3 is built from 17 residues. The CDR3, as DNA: TGTGCCAGCAGCTTAGCGCGGGGGACAGGGAGAGGTGATACGCAGTATTTT. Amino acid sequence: CASSLARGTGRGDTQYF.

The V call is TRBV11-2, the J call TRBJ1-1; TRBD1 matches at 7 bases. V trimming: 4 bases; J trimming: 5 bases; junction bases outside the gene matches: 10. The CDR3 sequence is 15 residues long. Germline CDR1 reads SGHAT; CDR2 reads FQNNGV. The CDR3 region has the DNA TGTGCCAGCAGCTCAGAGAGGGGGCCGGGGACTGAAGCTTTCTTT. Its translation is CASSSERGPGTEAFF.

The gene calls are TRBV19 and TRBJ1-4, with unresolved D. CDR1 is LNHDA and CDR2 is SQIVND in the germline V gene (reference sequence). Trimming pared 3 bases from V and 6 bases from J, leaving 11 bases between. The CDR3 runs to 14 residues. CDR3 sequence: CASSMISQDEKLFF. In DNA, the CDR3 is TGTGCCAGTAGTATGATCAGCCAAGATGAAAAACTGTTTTTT.

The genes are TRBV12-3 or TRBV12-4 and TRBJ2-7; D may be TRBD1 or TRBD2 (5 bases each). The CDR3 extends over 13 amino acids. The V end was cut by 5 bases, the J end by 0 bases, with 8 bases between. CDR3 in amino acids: CASSAGTSYEQYF. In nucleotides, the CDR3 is TGTGCCAGCAGTGCCGGGACCTCCTACGAGCAGTACTTC.

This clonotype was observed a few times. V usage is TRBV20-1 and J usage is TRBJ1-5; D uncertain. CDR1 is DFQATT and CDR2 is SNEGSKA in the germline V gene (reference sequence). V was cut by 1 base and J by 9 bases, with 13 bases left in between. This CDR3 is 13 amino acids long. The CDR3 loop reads CSARVSFGRPQHF. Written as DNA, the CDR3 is TGCAGTGCTAGAGTATCCTTTGGACGGCCCCAGCATTTT.

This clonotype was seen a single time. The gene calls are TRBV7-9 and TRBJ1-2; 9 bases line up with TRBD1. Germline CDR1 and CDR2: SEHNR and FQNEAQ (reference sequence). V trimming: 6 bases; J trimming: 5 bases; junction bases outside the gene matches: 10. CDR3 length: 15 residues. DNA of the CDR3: TGTGCCAGCAGAGGGGTCCGGGACAGGGAGTATGGCTACACCTTC. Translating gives CASRGVRDREYGYTF.

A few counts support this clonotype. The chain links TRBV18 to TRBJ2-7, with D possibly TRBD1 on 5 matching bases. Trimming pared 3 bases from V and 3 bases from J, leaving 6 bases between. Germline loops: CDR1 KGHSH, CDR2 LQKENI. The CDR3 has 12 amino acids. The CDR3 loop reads CASSPTDYEQYF. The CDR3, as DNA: TGTGCCAGCTCACCGACAGACTACGAGCAGTACTTC.

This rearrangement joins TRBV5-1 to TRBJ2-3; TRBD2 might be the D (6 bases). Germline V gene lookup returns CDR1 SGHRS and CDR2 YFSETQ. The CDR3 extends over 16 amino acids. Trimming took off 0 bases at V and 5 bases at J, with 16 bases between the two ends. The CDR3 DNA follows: TGCGCCAGCAGCTTGGTGTTCGCGGGGAAAGGAGATACGCAGTATTTT. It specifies CASSLVFAGKGDTQYF.

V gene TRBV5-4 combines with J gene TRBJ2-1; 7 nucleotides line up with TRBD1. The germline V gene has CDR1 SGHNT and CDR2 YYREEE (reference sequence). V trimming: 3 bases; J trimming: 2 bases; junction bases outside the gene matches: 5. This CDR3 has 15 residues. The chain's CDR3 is CASSSSGGTYNEQFF. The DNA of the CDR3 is TGTGCCAGCAGCTCGTCAGGGGGTACCTACAATGAGCAGTTCTTC.

CDR3 sequence: CASSDDRVSYNEQFF. Here the CDR3 DNA reads TGTGCCAGCAGTGACGACAGGGTCTCCTACAATGAGCAGTTCTTC. This chain joins TRBV3-1 and TRBJ2-1, with 7 bases aligning to TRBD1. Germline trimming cut 6 bases from V and 0 bases from J; bases unmatched to any gene: 5. The CDR3 runs 15 residues. Germline CDR1 and CDR2: LGHDT and YNNKEL (reference sequence).

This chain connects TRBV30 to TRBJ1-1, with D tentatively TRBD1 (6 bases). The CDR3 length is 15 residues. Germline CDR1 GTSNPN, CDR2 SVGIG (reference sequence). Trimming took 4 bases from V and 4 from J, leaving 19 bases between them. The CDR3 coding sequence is TGTGCCTGGACAGGGGCCCAAAGTGTGGGCACTGAAGCTTTCTTT. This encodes CAWTGAQSVGTEAFF.